These 25 T cell receptor beta chains originate from one sample sequenced in a study of blood T cell repertoires in COVID-19. The data were produced by immunoSEQ multiplex PCR, yet TCRdb's version contains in-frame clones alone and is incomplete. This sample has about 100,000 clones, with about four fifths found just once. Input material: peripheral blood. These receptors all come from a woman older than 75 with active or convalescent COVID-19.

V usage is TRBV2 and J usage is TRBJ1-6, with D uncertain. The CDR3 sequence is 13 residues long. Germline V gene data show CDR1 as SNHLY and CDR2 as FYNNEI. With 7 bases removed from V and 7 bases from J, the gap between germline ends came to 11 bases. The CDR3 is CASTLNRNSPLHF. In DNA, the CDR3 is TGTGCCAGCACTCTAAATCGGAATTCACCCCTCCACTTT.

This sequence joins TRBV18 and TRBJ2-7; D gene unclear. The CDR3 runs to 12 residues. V lost 3 bases to trimming and J lost 6 bases, with 9 bases between them. The germline V gene encodes CDR1 KGHSH and CDR2 LQKENI. The CDR3 DNA reads as TGTGCCAGCTCACCGAGCGAGTTCGAGCAGTACTTC. Its translation is CASSPSEFEQYF.

The V call is TRBV2, the J call TRBJ2-3; D gene uncertain. This CDR3 contains 13 residues. In germline, CDR1 is SNHLY, CDR2 FYNNEI. Trimming took 7 bases from V and 6 from J, leaving 14 bases between them. DNA for the CDR3: TGTGCCAGCATTAGTAGCTTGGTGGATACGCAGTATTTT. This translates into CASISSLVDTQYF.

The rearrangement links TRBV7-8 to TRBJ2-7; D ambiguous. The CDR3 length is 13 residues. Trimming stripped 1 base from V and 6 bases from J, with 10 bases between. The V gene's germline CDR1 is SGHVS and CDR2 FQNEAQ. The CDR3, as DNA: TGTGCCAGCAGCTTAGTTGGTACCAGCGAGCAGTACTTC. It translates to CASSLVGTSEQYF.

This chain links TRBV25-1 with TRBJ1-1; D remains unclear. V shed 0 bases and J shed 11 bases, with 10 bases lying between them. CDR1 is MGHDK and CDR2 is SYGVNS in the germline V gene. The CDR3 totals 12 residues. The CDR3 bases are TGTGCCAGCAGTGAATACAACAGTATCGCTTTCTTT. Its protein product is CASSEYNSIAFF.

This rearrangement joins TRBV27 to TRBJ1-5; 9 nucleotides align to TRBD1. CDR1 is MNHEY, CDR2 SMNVEV, per germline (reference sequence). The V segment lost 5 bases and the J segment 1 base; nucleotides outside the gene matches: 12. This CDR3 is 18 amino acids long. CDR3: CASSDLGTGSGSNQPQHF. In DNA, the CDR3 is TGTGCCAGCAGTGACCTCGGGACAGGGAGCGGGAGCAATCAGCCCCAGCATTTT.

The chain couples TRBV27 to TRBJ2-1; 9 bases line up with TRBD1. This CDR3 is 15 amino acids long. CDR1 is MNHEY, CDR2 SMNVEV, per germline (reference sequence). Trimming took 5 bases from V and 9 from J; bases not matched to a gene: 11. The chain's CDR3 is CASSAYRGQHGEQFF. In nucleotides, the CDR3 is TGTGCCAGCAGTGCCTACAGGGGGCAACACGGTGAGCAGTTCTTC.

The chain couples TRBV7-2 to TRBJ2-5, with D perhaps matching TRBD1 (6 bases). CDR3 length equals 14 residues. Germline CDR1 and CDR2: SGHTA and FQGNSA. Trimming cost V 0 bases and J 4 bases, with 9 bases left between them. In nucleotides, the CDR3 is TGTGCCAGCAGCTTAGCTGGGGGCACAGAGACCCAGTACTTC. Translated: CASSLAGGTETQYF.

The chain recombines TRBV5-5 with TRBJ2-1; D is unclear. Germline CDR1 reads SGHKS; CDR2 reads YYEKEE (reference sequence). This CDR3 region has 15 residues. Deletions cut 0 bases from V and 8 bases from J, with 15 bases between. In nucleotides, the CDR3 is TGTGCCAGCAGCTTGGCCGGTCGACTCTTCTATGAGCAGTTCTTC. Its protein product is CASSLAGRLFYEQFF.

The rearrangement links TRBV28 to TRBJ1-4; no firm D call. CDR1 is MDHEN and CDR2 is SYDVKM in the germline V gene. The V end was cut by 4 bases, the J end by 8 bases, with 20 bases between. CDR3 length: 16 residues. The CDR3 spells CASSSPLITSEEKLFF. The CDR3 DNA is TGTGCCAGCAGTTCCCCTCTGATCACGAGTGAAGAAAAACTGTTTTTT.

The rearrangement links TRBV5-1 to TRBJ2-5; D is possibly TRBD2 (5 bases). V lost 5 bases and J lost 5, with 13 bases in between. The CDR3 spans 13 residues. Germline loops: CDR1 SGHRS, CDR2 YFSETQ. CDR3 DNA: TGCGCCAGCAGTTTCGTCCCGGGGGAGACCCAGTACTTC. It specifies CASSFVPGETQYF.

The V call is TRBV19, the J call TRBJ2-1; TRBD2 matches 7 bases. This CDR3 spans 15 amino acids. Germline loops: CDR1 LNHDA, CDR2 SQIVND (reference sequence). J lost 2 bases, V lost 10 bases, and 11 bases had no gene match. The CDR3 sequence is CATRETSRPYNEQFF. CDR3 coding DNA: TGTGCCACCCGAGAGACTAGCCGCCCCTACAATGAGCAGTTCTTC.

The chain recombines TRBV10-3 with TRBJ1-3; D may be TRBD1 (5 bases). Trimming removed 0 bases at V and 3 bases at J, with 9 bases between. From germline, CDR1 is ENHRY and CDR2 SYGVKD. The CDR3 is 15 residues long. For the CDR3, the DNA is TGTGCCATCAGTGAGTCTACAGGTTTTGGAAACACCATATATTTT. Translation gives CAISESTGFGNTIYF.

The V gene is TRBV5-5, the J gene TRBJ1-2, with TRBD1 identical over 7 bases. The CDR3 sequence is 15 residues long. Germline trimming cut 5 bases from V and 0 bases from J; bases unmatched to any gene: 7. Germline V gene data show CDR1 as SGHKS and CDR2 as YYEKEE (reference sequence). CDR3 protein: CASRETGTANYGYTF. The CDR3 DNA follows: TGTGCCAGCAGGGAGACCGGGACAGCTAACTATGGCTACACCTTC.

The chain uses TRBV27 and TRBJ1-1; TRBD1 matches at 8 bases. Germline CDR1 reads MNHEY; CDR2 reads SMNVEV (reference sequence). V was clipped by 2 bases and J by 4 bases; unmatched bases: 9. This CDR3 region has 16 residues. In nucleotides, the CDR3 is TGTGCCAGCAGTTTAAGGCGGACAGGGAAAGGCACTGAAGCTTTCTTT. Translated: CASSLRRTGKGTEAFF.

The chain carries TRBV19 and TRBJ2-5; perhaps TRBD1 as D (6 bases). This CDR3 region has 13 residues. Between the trimmed V and J ends, which lost 10 bases and 5 bases, there was a span of 17 bases. CDR1 is LNHDA and CDR2 is SQIVND in the germline V gene (reference sequence). In nucleotides, the CDR3 is TGTGCCACCAGGGGACGGAAATTTGAGACCCAGTACTTC. Its protein is CATRGRKFETQYF.

This chain uses TRBV6-1 with TRBJ1-5, with D possibly TRBD1 on 6 matching bases. The CDR3 spans 15 residues. The germline V and J ends were trimmed by 3 bases and 10 bases, with 19 bases remaining between them. Germline assignment: CDR1 MNHNS and CDR2 SASEGT. This CDR3 reads CASSDVRGVGAPQHF. The CDR3 DNA is TGTGCCAGCAGTGACGTGAGGGGTGTGGGGGCCCCCCAGCATTTT.

The V call is TRBV7-3, the J call TRBJ2-5; D is possibly TRBD1 (5 bases). Germline V CDR1 and CDR2: SGHTA, FQGTGA. The CDR3 extends over 15 amino acids. V was trimmed by 1 base and J by 0 bases, leaving 9 bases between them. The CDR3 region has the DNA TGTGCCAGCAGCTTAAGGTACAGGTACCAAGAGACCCAGTACTTC. This encodes CASSLRYRYQETQYF.

J is TRBJ1-1 and V is TRBV19; 9 bases fit TRBD1. Trimming removed 4 bases from V and 2 bases from J; junction bases left unmatched: 5. This CDR3 has 15 amino acids. Germline CDR1 LNHDA, CDR2 SQIVND (reference sequence). The DNA of the CDR3 is TGTGCCAGTAGTACGGGGACAGGGTTTAACACTGAAGCTTTCTTT. Encoded protein: CASSTGTGFNTEAFF. Drawing the rest from reference TRBV19 and TRBJ1-1, the complete variable domain is DGGITQSPKYLFRKEGQNVTLSCEQNLNHDAMYWYRQDPGQGLRLIYYSQIVNDFQKGDIAEGYSVSREKKESFPLTVTSAQKNPTAFYLCASSTGTGFNTEAFFGQGTRLTVV.

A single count supports this clone. V and J are TRBV19 and TRBJ2-5; 10 bases are a match to TRBD2. The germline V gene encodes CDR1 LNHDA and CDR2 SQIVND (reference sequence). Germline trimming cut 4 bases from V and 2 bases from J; bases unmatched to any gene: 4. The CDR3 runs to 15 residues. The CDR3 is CASSRRTSGQETQYF. The CDR3 bases are TGTGCCAGTAGTAGAAGGACTAGCGGTCAAGAGACCCAGTACTTC.

The genes are TRBV9 and TRBJ1-5; a possible D gene is TRBD1 (5 bases). This CDR3 has 14 amino acids. Trimming left V 3 bases short and J 4 bases short, with 11 bases between. CDR1 and CDR2 (germline): SGDLS, YYNGEE. The CDR3 DNA reads TGTGCCAGCAGCGCGCACTACAGGAATCAGCCCCAGCATTTT. Amino acids: CASSAHYRNQPQHF.

The CDR3 coding sequence is TGTGCCAGCAGCCAAGGGGCTGGGGACAGGGGCTACGAGCAGTACTTC. Its protein is CASSQGAGDRGYEQYF. The gene calls are TRBV4-2 and TRBJ2-7, with 10 bases identical to TRBD1. The CDR3 totals 16 residues. Looked up from germline, CDR1 is LGHNA and CDR2 is YNFKEQ. J gave up 3 bases and V 1 base, and 6 bases lay outside the gene matches.

This chain links TRBV4-2 with TRBJ2-5; 7 positions agree with TRBD1. J gave up 2 bases and V 4 bases, and 7 bases lay outside the gene matches. Germline CDR1 and CDR2: LGHNA and YNFKEQ. The CDR3 is made up of 15 amino acids. CDR3 in amino acids: CASSPWDSRQETQYF. The CDR3, as DNA: TGTGCCAGCAGCCCCTGGGACAGCCGGCAAGAGACCCAGTACTTC.

This clone turned up a few times. The chain joins TRBV2 to TRBJ1-2; 7 positions agree with TRBD1. CDR3 length equals 15 residues. Germline lookup yields CDR1 SNHLY and CDR2 FYNNEI. V lost 7 bases to trimming and J lost 7 bases; unmatched junction nucleotides: 15. CDR3 DNA sequence: TGTGCCAGCACCCTCATTACAGGGGACGGGGCTGGCTACACCTTC. It translates to CASTLITGDGAGYTF.

This rearrangement joins TRBV28 to TRBJ1-4; D gene unclear. Germline lookup yields CDR1 MDHEN and CDR2 SYDVKM. This CDR3 is built from 15 residues. V shed 7 bases and J shed 0 bases, with 12 bases lying between them. The DNA of the CDR3 is TGTGCCAGCACGGGATTCCCGGCAACTAATGAAAAACTGTTTTTT. It is translated as CASTGFPATNEKLFF.